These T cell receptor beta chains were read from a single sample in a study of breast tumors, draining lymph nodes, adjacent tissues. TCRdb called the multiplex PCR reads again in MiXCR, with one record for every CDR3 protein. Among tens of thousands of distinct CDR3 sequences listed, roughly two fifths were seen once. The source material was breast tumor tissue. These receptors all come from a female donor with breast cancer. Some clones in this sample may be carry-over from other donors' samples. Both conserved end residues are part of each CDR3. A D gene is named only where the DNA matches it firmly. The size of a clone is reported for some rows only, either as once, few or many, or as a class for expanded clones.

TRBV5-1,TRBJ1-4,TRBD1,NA,TGCGCCACGCGGGACAGTCGCACAGGGTACTTCGAAAAACTGTTTTTT,CATRDSRTGYFEKLFF
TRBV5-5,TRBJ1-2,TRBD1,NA,TGTGCCAGCAGCTTGGTACAGGGGCCGCGCTATGGCTACACCTTT,CASSLVQGPRYGYTF
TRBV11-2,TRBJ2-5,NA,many,TGTGCCAGCAGCTTAGGTTCCCTTGGGCAAGAGACCCGGTACTTC,CASSLGSLGQETRYF
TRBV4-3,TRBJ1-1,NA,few,TGCGCCAGCAGCCAAGTTTTTAGGAGGAACACTGAAGCTTTCTTT,CASSQVFRRNTEAFF
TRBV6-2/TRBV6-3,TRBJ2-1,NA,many,TGTGCCAGCAGTTACAGTCGGGGGCGGTACAATGAGCAGTTCTTC,CASSYSRGRYNEQFF
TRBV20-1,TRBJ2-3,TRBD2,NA,TGCAGTGCTAACAAAGCGGGAGTTATCTCAGATACGCAGTATTTT,CSANKAGVISDTQYF
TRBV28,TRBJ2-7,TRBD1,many,TGTGCCAGCAGCCCCCCTGGACAGGGAGGAGGCGAGCAGTACTTC,CASSPPGQGGGEQYF
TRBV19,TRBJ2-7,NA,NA,TGTGCCAGTAGGGCCGTTGGGGACCCTCACGAGCAGTACTTC,CASRAVGDPHEQYF
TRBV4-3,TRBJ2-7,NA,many,TGCGCCAGCAGCCAAGATAAGGAAGTTTTGAGCGAGCAGTACTTC,CASSQDKEVLSEQYF
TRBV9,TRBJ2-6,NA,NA,TGTGCCAGCAGCGTAGCTGGGTCCGGGGCCAACGTCCTGACTTTC,CASSVAGSGANVLTF
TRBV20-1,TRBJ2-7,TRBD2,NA,TGCAGTGCTTTAACCTTGGCGGGAGGTCCCGAGCAGTACTTC,CSALTLAGGPEQYF
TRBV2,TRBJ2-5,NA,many,TGTGCCAGCAGCACAGGGAGAGGAGAGACCCAGTACTTC,CASSTGRGETQYF
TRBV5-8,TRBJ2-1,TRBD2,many,TGTGCCAGCAGCCTAGGACTAGCGGTCGATGAGCAGTTCTTC,CASSLGLAVDEQFF
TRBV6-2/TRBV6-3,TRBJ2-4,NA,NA,TGTGCCAGCACCCCCTATAAGTCTAGCGAAGCCAAAAACATTCAGTACTTC,CASTPYKSSEAKNIQYF
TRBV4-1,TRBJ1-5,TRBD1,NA,TGCGCCAGCAGCCAAGATCTCGGACAGGGATCAGGCAATCAGCCCCAGCATTTT,CASSQDLGQGSGNQPQHF
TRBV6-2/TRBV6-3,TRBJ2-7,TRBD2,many,TGTGCCAGCACCACTTCCCCGGGACTAGCCCACGAGCAGTACTTC,CASTTSPGLAHEQYF
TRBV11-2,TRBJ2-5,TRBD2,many,TGTGCCAGCAGCTACTCGGGAGGATGGCAAGAGACCCAGTACTTC,CASSYSGGWQETQYF
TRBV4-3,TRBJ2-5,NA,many,TGCGCCAGCAGCCAAGACCCCCCTAGACCCGATGGGACCCAGTACTTC,CASSQDPPRPDGTQYF
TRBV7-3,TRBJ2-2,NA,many,TGTGCCAGCAGCTTTTCAGGACCCCGGGGCGGGGAGCTGTTTTTT,CASSFSGPRGGELFF